Presented here are 28 T cell receptor beta chains from one specimen sequenced in a study of blood T cell repertoires in COVID-19. Assay: immunoSEQ multiplex PCR; the TCRdb copy retains only in-frame clones and omits some. This sample has about 62,000 clones; over 60% occur once, and the top ten carry 5% to 7%. The sequenced sample was peripheral blood. The source of these receptors is a woman between 45 and 65 years old with active or convalescent COVID-19.

The chain joins TRBV5-8 to TRBJ2-3, with unresolved D. CDR3 length equals 13 residues. Germline V CDR1 and CDR2: SGHTS, YDEGEE. Trimming removed 4 bases at V and 4 bases at J, with 10 bases between. The CDR3 is CASSPGLPDTQYF. CDR3 bases: TGTGCCAGCAGCCCGGGTCTCCCAGATACGCAGTATTTT.

This clone has at least ten counts. The V call is TRBV7-6, the J call TRBJ1-1, with 7 bases identical to TRBD1. V gave up 4 bases and J gave up 0 bases; unmatched junction bases: 11. The CDR3 covers 17 residues. Germline values: CDR1 SGHVS, CDR2 FNYEAQ. In nucleotides, the CDR3 is TGTGCCAGCAGCTACGCCGCAGGGGGGAGTCTGAACACTGAAGCTTTCTTT. Protein product: CASSYAAGGSLNTEAFF.

This clone was detected once. The chain uses TRBV5-1 and TRBJ1-2; 9 positions agree with TRBD1. This CDR3 spans 15 amino acids. CDR1 and CDR2 (germline): SGHRS, YFSETQ. After removal of 0 bases from V and 0 bases from J, the junction contained 0 bases not matched to a gene. The CDR3 DNA reads TGCGCCAGCAGCTTGGGACAGGGGGCTAACTATGGCTACACCTTC. Translated, it gives CASSLGQGANYGYTF.

The V and J genes are TRBV5-4 and TRBJ2-7; no reliable D call. Trimming shortened V by 4 bases and J by 1 base, and 27 bases separated the two germline ends. The CDR3 totals 19 residues. Per germline, CDR1 SGHNT and CDR2 YYREEE (reference sequence). The CDR3 sequence: CASSIDVARLPFLSYEQYF. Written as DNA, the CDR3 is TGTGCCAGCAGCATTGACGTAGCTAGATTACCCTTCCTATCCTACGAGCAGTACTTC.

The gene calls are TRBV9 and TRBJ2-2, with 9 bases that match TRBD2. This CDR3 contains 16 residues. Trimming removed 5 bases from V and 2 bases from J; junction bases left unmatched: 7. Germline CDR1 reads SGDLS; CDR2 reads YYNGEE. Written as DNA, the CDR3 is TGTGCCAGCAGTCGACATAGCGGGAGTAACACCGGGGAGCTGTTTTTT. Translation gives CASSRHSGSNTGELFF. The whole variable domain, filled in from reference TRBV9 and TRBJ2-2, reads DSGVTQTPKHLITATGQRVTLRCSPRSGDLSVYWYQQSLDQGLQFLIQYYNGEERAKGNILERFSAQQFPDLHSELNLSSLELGDSALYFCASSRHSGSNTGELFFGEGSRLTVL.

The chain employs TRBV4-1 and TRBJ2-4, with TRBD1 matching over 10 bases. This CDR3 comprises 17 residues. The germline gives CDR1 MGHRA, CDR2 YSYEKL. The V gene end was trimmed by 1 base and the J gene end by 2 bases; junction bases not matched to a gene: 5. The DNA of the CDR3 is TGCGCCAGCAGCCAAGGCCGGGACAGGGGACCCAAAAACATTCAGTACTTC. Encoded protein: CASSQGRDRGPKNIQYF.

This sequence joins TRBV18 and TRBJ1-2; TRBD1 aligns across 9 bases. The ends lost 1 base at V and 4 bases at J; junction bases unmatched: 1. The CDR3 has 14 amino acids. CDR1 and CDR2 (germline): KGHSH, LQKENI. CDR3 protein: CASSPRDRVYGYTF. The CDR3 bases are TGTGCCAGCTCACCACGGGACAGGGTCTATGGCTACACCTTC.

The rearrangement joins TRBV4-2 to TRBJ1-1; 7 bases match TRBD1. The CDR3 contains 15 residues. V shed 1 base, J shed 1 base, and the junction held 3 bases outside the gene matches. CDR1 LGHNA and CDR2 YNFKEQ come from the germline V gene. CDR3 sequence: CASSQGGQSNTEAFF. CDR3 coding DNA: TGTGCCAGCAGCCAAGGGGGACAGTCGAACACTGAAGCTTTCTTT.

The rearrangement links TRBV7-4 to TRBJ1-1; the D gene is possibly TRBD1 (5 bases). Germline assignment: CDR1 SGHVT and CDR2 SQSDAQ. The CDR3 runs to 16 residues. V was shortened by 1 base and J by 5 bases, with 17 bases between the two germline ends. The CDR3 coding sequence is TGTGCCAGCAGCTTAGGCAGGGTCCGAAAGAAAACTGAAGCTTTCTTT. Translation: CASSLGRVRKKTEAFF.

The chain joins TRBV6-1 to TRBJ1-6; D gene unclear. The germline CDR1 and CDR2 sequences are MNHNS and SASEGT. The V gene lost 1 base and the J gene lost 10 bases, with 2 bases spanning the gap. The CDR3 is 11 residues long. The CDR3 bases are TGTGCCAGCAGTGAAGTATCACCCCTCCACTTT. This codes for CASSEVSPLHF.

The rearrangement links TRBV15 to TRBJ2-3, with D uncertain. Looked up from germline, CDR1 is LNHNV and CDR2 is YYDKDF (reference sequence). V shed 1 base and J shed 1 base, with 6 bases lying between them. The CDR3 spans 14 residues. CDR3 sequence: CATSRAQGTDTQYF. The CDR3 region has the DNA TGTGCCACCAGCAGAGCTCAGGGCACAGATACGCAGTATTTT.

This clone turned up a few times. The genes are TRBV7-2 and TRBJ1-1; D is perhaps TRBD1 (6 bases). Germline values: CDR1 SGHTA, CDR2 FQGNSA. This CDR3 has 14 residues. The ends were cut back, 5 bases at V and 6 bases at J, with 16 bases in the middle. This chain's CDR3 is CASSPSGARSEAFF. The CDR3 DNA follows: TGTGCCAGCAGCCCTTCAGGGGCGCGGTCTGAAGCTTTCTTT. Complete variable domain (other parts from reference TRBV7-2 and TRBJ1-1): GAGVSQSPSNKVTEKGKDVELRCDPISGHTALYWYRQSLGQGLEFLIYFQGNSAPDKSGLPSDRFSAERTGGSVSTLTIQRTQQEDSAVYLCASSPSGARSEAFFGQGTRLTVV.

The chain recombines TRBV25-1 with TRBJ1-2; 9 bases are shared with TRBD1. Looked up from germline, CDR1 is MGHDK and CDR2 is SYGVNS. CDR3 length: 15 residues. V gave up 1 base and J gave up 8 bases; unmatched junction bases: 8. In DNA form, the CDR3 reads TGTGCCAGCAGTGAATGGGGACAGGGTTTGAGGGGCTACACCTTC. It yields the protein CASSEWGQGLRGYTF.

The chain recombines TRBV5-1 with TRBJ2-2; TRBD2 matches at 10 bases. Looked up from germline, CDR1 is SGHRS and CDR2 is YFSETQ. This CDR3 is built from 16 residues. Trimming removed 1 base from V and 2 bases from J; junction bases left unmatched: 2. CDR3 region: CASSLIAGGNTGELFF. The CDR3 DNA reads as TGCGCCAGCAGCTTGATAGCGGGAGGAAACACCGGGGAGCTGTTTTTT.

The count of this clone is one. This chain connects TRBV29-1 to TRBJ2-1, with D uncertain. Germline V lookup: CDR1 SQVTM, CDR2 ANQGSEA. Deletions cut 6 bases from V and 0 bases from J, with 9 bases between. This CDR3 contains 13 residues. For the CDR3, the DNA is TGCAGCGTCACATCCGCCTCCTACAATGAGCAGTTCTTC. Amino acid sequence: CSVTSASYNEQFF.

V and J are TRBV9 and TRBJ2-7, with a weak D call TRBD1 (5 bases). The CDR3 covers 13 residues. Germline loops: CDR1 SGDLS, CDR2 YYNGEE. Deletions cut 0 bases from V and 7 bases from J, with 11 bases between. The CDR3 loop is CASSVGAGREQYF. The CDR3 DNA reads TGTGCCAGCAGCGTAGGGGCAGGGCGGGAGCAGTACTTC.

The CDR3 region is CASSKREGVNEQFF. The CDR3 coding sequence is TGTGCCAGCAGCAAGCGGGAGGGGGTCAATGAGCAGTTCTTC. The chain has TRBV7-8 and TRBJ2-1; TRBD2 aligns across 10 bases. Trimming took 5 bases from V and 6 from J; bases not matched to a gene: 4. In germline, CDR1 is SGHVS, CDR2 FQNEAQ. The CDR3 consists of 14 residues.

Only one count was recorded for this clone. This chain uses TRBV29-1 with TRBJ2-1, with 7 bases lining up with TRBD2. V shed 7 bases, J shed 0 bases, and the junction held 12 bases outside the gene matches. The CDR3 contains 16 residues. Germline V gene sequence: CDR1 SQVTM, CDR2 ANQGSEA. The CDR3 DNA is TGCAGCGCCGGGGAGGGAGGAATGAGCTCCTACAATGAGCAGTTCTTC. Encoded protein: CSAGEGGMSSYNEQFF.

This clone has more than one count but fewer than ten. The rearrangement joins TRBV19 to TRBJ1-6; D may be TRBD1 (5 bases). V was clipped by 1 base and J by 6 bases, with 16 bases between them. Germline lookup yields CDR1 LNHDA and CDR2 SQIVND (reference sequence). The length of the CDR3 is 17 residues. CDR3 nucleotides: TGTGCCAGTAGTATAGGAGGGGAGCGGGGGAGTAATTCACCCCTCCACTTT. Translating gives CASSIGGERGSNSPLHF.

This chain uses TRBV7-2 with TRBJ2-3; TRBD2 is a possible D gene (6 bases). CDR3 length: 16 amino acids. Trimming stripped 0 bases from V and 5 bases from J, with 15 bases between. Germline values: CDR1 SGHTA, CDR2 FQGNSA. The CDR3 loop reads CASSLASGEGGDTQYF. The CDR3 coding sequence is TGTGCCAGCAGCTTAGCATCGGGAGAGGGCGGAGATACGCAGTATTTT. The complete variable domain, with remaining parts taken from reference TRBV7-2 and TRBJ2-3, reads GAGVSQSPSNKVTEKGKDVELRCDPISGHTALYWYRQSLGQGLEFLIYFQGNSAPDKSGLPSDRFSAERTGGSVSTLTIQRTQQEDSAVYLCASSLASGEGGDTQYFGPGTRLTVL.

This rearrangement joins TRBV6-5 to TRBJ2-1; a weak D match, TRBD2 (5 bases). Trimming took 6 bases from V and 7 from J, leaving 16 bases between them. This CDR3 spans 14 amino acids. Germline CDR1 is MNHEY and CDR2 is SVGAGI. The CDR3 nucleotides read TGTGCCAGCAGGAGTCCGGGAAGCAGGAATGAGCAGTTCTTC. Translation gives CASRSPGSRNEQFF.

A few counts support this clone. The genes are TRBV30 and TRBJ1-4; 8 nucleotides align to TRBD1. The CDR3 length is 13 residues. The trim removed 6 bases at V and 7 bases at J, leaving 7 bases unmatched. Germline V gene data show CDR1 as GTSNPN and CDR2 as SVGIG (reference sequence). CDR3 nucleotide sequence: TGTGCCTGTAACAGGGGGAGTAGTGAAAAACTGTTTTTT. It yields the protein CACNRGSSEKLFF.

The rearrangement uses TRBV6-6 and TRBJ2-1; tentative D call: TRBD2 (6 bases). The V end lost 6 bases, the J end lost 2 bases, and 17 bases lay between the germline ends. The germline gives CDR1 MNHNY, CDR2 SVGAGI (reference sequence). The CDR3 covers 16 residues. The CDR3: CASRTGGSGAYNEQFF. The CDR3 region has the DNA TGTGCCAGCAGGACGGGCGGCTCGGGGGCCTACAATGAGCAGTTCTTC.

The CDR3 DNA reads TGTGCCAGCAGCCAAGATGTATGGGCAGGGATTTATGGCTACACCTTC. This sequence encodes CASSQDVWAGIYGYTF. V gene TRBV14 combines with J gene TRBJ1-2, with D possibly matching TRBD1 (5 bases). The CDR3 totals 16 residues. The V end lost 0 bases, the J end lost 5 bases, and 16 bases lay between the germline ends. Per germline, CDR1 SGHDN and CDR2 FVKESK. The full variable domain, with the rest looked up from reference TRBV14 and TRBJ1-2, is EAGVTQFPSHSVIEKGQTVTLRCDPISGHDNLYWYRRVMGKEIKFLLHFVKESKQDESGMPNNRFLAERTGGTYSTLKVQPAELEDSGVYFCASSQDVWAGIYGYTFGSGTRLTVV.

This clone was seen more than once but under ten times. The chain uses TRBV30 and TRBJ2-1; TRBD2 matches at 8 bases. CDR3 length: 13 amino acids. J was trimmed by 7 bases and V by 7 bases; bases with no gene match: 9. Germline lookup yields CDR1 GTSNPN and CDR2 SVGIG (reference sequence). CDR3 in amino acids: CAYSGSLWNEQFF. CDR3 in DNA: TGTGCCTACAGCGGGAGTTTGTGGAATGAGCAGTTCTTC.

This chain links TRBV7-6 with TRBJ2-1; 7 positions match TRBD2. The germline V gene encodes CDR1 SGHVS and CDR2 FNYEAQ. This CDR3 is 15 amino acids long. V lost 1 base to trimming and J lost 7 bases; unmatched junction nucleotides: 7. The CDR3 reads CASSLGAGRLNEQFF. The DNA of the CDR3 is TGTGCCAGCAGCTTAGGAGCGGGAAGATTAAATGAGCAGTTCTTC.

The J gene is TRBJ1-1, the V gene TRBV9, with D perhaps TRBD1 (6 bases). The V gene's germline CDR1 is SGDLS and CDR2 YYNGEE. Trimming stripped 0 bases from V and 4 bases from J, with 10 bases between. There are 14 residues in the CDR3. The DNA for the CDR3 is TGTGCCAGCAGCGTAGACCACAGGGCCACTGAAGCTTTCTTT. This codes for CASSVDHRATEAFF.

This clone came up many times. The V and J genes are TRBV6-5 and TRBJ1-5; weak D call: TRBD1 (5 bases). Trimming took off 5 bases at V and 6 bases at J, with 11 bases between the two ends. Germline V lookup: CDR1 MNHEY, CDR2 SVGAGI. CDR3 length equals 13 residues. DNA for the CDR3: TGTGCCAGCAGTCCCCGGGGGGGTCAGCCCCAGCATTTT. This translates into CASSPRGGQPQHF.